This T cell receptor (beta chain) is drawn from a study of control samples from healthy donors and cancer patients. Repertoires were generated with immunoSEQ multiplex PCR, while TCRdb's copy carries only in-frame clones and drops some. The sample lists around 200,000 clones; roughly 94% were seen once. The CDR3 contains 13 residues. The V gene lost 5 bases and the J gene lost 8 bases, with 13 bases spanning the gap. The V gene's germline CDR1 is LNHDA and CDR2 SQIVND (reference sequence). This receptor was identified in a man aged 50 or older in good health. The chain carries TRBV19 and TRBJ1-5, with D hard to call. The sample consisted of blood. The CDR3 sequence is CASSPRFGEPQHF. The CDR3 nucleotides read TGTGCCAGTAGTCCGCGGTTTGGAGAGCCCCAGCATTTT.